These 30 T cell receptor beta chains were all obtained from the same sample, sequenced in a study of identical twins' blood T cells. TCRdb re-called the 5' RACE reads through MiXCR, storing one row per CDR3 protein. The data hold around 380,000 distinct CDR3 sequences, with 28% observed a single time. Input material: PBMCs. The source is a woman between 18 and 49 years old in good health.

This clonotype was observed once. The J gene is TRBJ2-7, the V gene TRBV19; perhaps TRBD2 as D (6 bases). Germline loops: CDR1 LNHDA, CDR2 SQIVND (reference sequence). The CDR3 is 13 residues long. V was clipped by 0 bases and J by 7 bases, with 10 bases between them. DNA for the CDR3: TGTGCCAGTAGTATAGATCTTGGGACTGAGCAGTACTTC. This translates into CASSIDLGTEQYF.

The chain recombines TRBV7-2 with TRBJ1-2; D unresolved. The germline CDR1 and CDR2 sequences are SGHTA and FQGNSA. V shed 0 bases and J shed 0 bases, with 8 bases lying between them. This CDR3 region has 15 residues. For the CDR3, the DNA is TGTGCCAGCAGCTTAGCGGGCCTAGCTAACTATGGCTACACCTTC. Encoded protein: CASSLAGLANYGYTF. Supplemented by reference TRBV7-2 and TRBJ1-2, the full variable domain reads GAGVSQSPSNKVTEKGKDVELRCDPISGHTALYWYRQSLGQGLEFLIYFQGNSAPDKSGLPSDRFSAERTGGSVSTLTIQRTQQEDSAVYLCASSLAGLANYGYTFGSGTRLTVV.

The chain recombines TRBV20-1 with TRBJ1-1; no clear D. CDR3 length: 11 residues. CDR1 and CDR2 (germline): DFQATT, SNEGSKA (reference sequence). Trimming shortened V by 8 bases and J by 1 base, and 8 bases separated the two germline ends. The CDR3: CSYWANTEAFF. For the CDR3, the DNA is TGCAGTTACTGGGCGAACACTGAAGCTTTCTTT.

The chain combines TRBV10-2 with TRBJ2-7; the D is unclear. The V end lost 4 bases, the J end lost 5 bases, and 12 bases lay between the germline ends. There are 13 residues in the CDR3. From germline, CDR1 is WSHSY and CDR2 SAAADI. CDR3 protein: CASSVIGWDEQYF. DNA for the CDR3: TGCGCCAGCAGTGTGATCGGGTGGGACGAGCAGTACTTC.

Comments on this clonotype: A much larger clone lies one base from this, so it may be a read error. Without the conserved terminal phenylalanine or tryptophan, this CDR3 likely stems from a read error. The genes are TRBV29-1 and TRBJ1-2, with 7 bases aligning to TRBD1. J gave up 2 bases and V 2 bases, and 5 bases lay outside the gene matches. CDR1 and CDR2 (germline): SQVTM, ANQGSEA. This CDR3 spans 14 amino acids. CDR3 bases: TGCAGCGTTGAAAAGGGGGCGAGGAACTATGGCTACACCTGC. Translation: CSVEKGARNYGYTC.

The V call is TRBV29-1, the J call TRBJ2-5, with D tentatively TRBD2 (5 bases). V dropped 5 bases and J dropped 5 bases, with 9 bases sitting between them. The CDR3 is 11 amino acids. Germline CDR1 is SQVTM and CDR2 is ANQGSEA. The CDR3 nucleotides are TGCAGCGTTTCTAGCTTGGAGACCCAGTACTTC. Amino acids: CSVSSLETQYF.

The rearrangement links TRBV6-5 to TRBJ2-1; no clear D gene. The CDR3 runs to 18 residues. V lost 3 bases and J lost 4, with 22 bases in between. Germline V CDR1 and CDR2: MNHEY, SVGAGI. The CDR3 is CASSYSNLGSRKYNEQFF. CDR3 coding DNA: TGTGCCAGCAGTTATTCCAATTTGGGTAGCCGTAAGTACAATGAGCAGTTCTTC.

The table lists this clonotype with many counts. The J gene is TRBJ2-3, the V gene TRBV29-1; the D gene is possibly TRBD2 (5 bases). V was clipped by 2 bases and J by 3 bases, with 9 bases between them. From germline, CDR1 is SQVTM and CDR2 ANQGSEA. This CDR3 has 13 residues. The DNA for the CDR3 is TGCAGCGTTGAACCAGCGGAGACAGATACGCAGTATTTT. It encodes CSVEPAETDTQYF.

The chain's CDR3 is CASSFGGRSYNEQFF. The DNA for the CDR3 is TGCGCCAGCAGCTTTGGGGGGCGCTCCTACAATGAGCAGTTCTTC. The chain recombines TRBV5-1 with TRBJ2-1; D tentatively reads TRBD1 or TRBD2 (6 bases each). V gave up 2 bases and J gave up 0 bases, with 9 bases separating them. The CDR3 totals 15 residues. Per the germline V gene, CDR1 is SGHRS and CDR2 is YFSETQ.

A few counts support this clonotype. The V call is TRBV20-1, the J call TRBJ2-5, with 13 bases aligning to TRBD2. The CDR3 contains 15 residues. After removal of 3 bases from V and 4 bases from J, the junction contained 5 bases not matched to a gene. Germline-derived CDR1 and CDR2 are DFQATT and SNEGSKA (reference sequence). This CDR3 is CSASGLAGVGETQYF. The DNA for the CDR3 is TGCAGTGCTAGCGGACTAGCGGGAGTAGGAGAGACCCAGTACTTC.

This chain uses TRBV20-1 with TRBJ1-1; D perhaps matches TRBD1 (5 bases). The CDR3 contains 13 residues. CDR1 DFQATT and CDR2 SNEGSKA come from the germline V gene (reference sequence). V lost 3 bases and J 5 bases, leaving 13 bases between the germline ends. CDR3 loop: CSASAGPGTEAFF. CDR3 in DNA: TGCAGTGCTAGTGCGGGGCCGGGGACTGAAGCTTTCTTT.

This clonotype has ten or more counts. V gene TRBV9 combines with J gene TRBJ1-5, with D maybe TRBD1 (6 bases). From germline, CDR1 is SGDLS and CDR2 YYNGEE. V was trimmed by 6 bases and J by 2 bases, leaving 15 bases between them. This CDR3 contains 15 residues. The CDR3 region is CASKTTHRGNQPQHF. The CDR3 DNA reads TGTGCCAGCAAAACCACACACAGGGGCAATCAGCCCCAGCATTTT.

The table lists this clonotype with a few counts. The CDR3 nucleotides are TGTGCCAGCAGCTGGGACGGGGCTGAAGCTTTCTTT. It encodes CASSWDGAEAFF. The chain uses TRBV12-3 or TRBV12-4 and TRBJ1-1; maybe TRBD1 (5 bases). The CDR3 is 12 residues long. V was cut by 6 bases and J by 6 bases, with 11 bases left in between.

This clonotype was seen only a few times. This chain uses TRBV27 with TRBJ1-1; D remains ambiguous. The length of the CDR3 is 13 residues. V lost 4 bases and J 7 bases, leaving 13 bases between the germline ends. Germline-derived CDR1 and CDR2 are MNHEY and SMNVEV (reference sequence). The CDR3 DNA sequence: TGTGCCAGCAGTTATCGGACTCTTCATGAAGCTTTCTTT. It specifies CASSYRTLHEAFF.

This clonotype was counted only a few times. One base away lies a much larger clone, so this may be a sequencing read error. The J gene is TRBJ1-1, the V gene TRBV9, with TRBD1 matching 9 bases. Germline assignment: CDR1 SGDLS and CDR2 YYNGEE. The CDR3 extends over 15 amino acids. This CDR3 is CSSSATGTGSTEAFF. CDR3 in DNA: TGTTCCAGCAGCGCAACCGGGACAGGGAGCACTGAAGCTTTCTTT.

Many counts were recorded for this clonotype. The CDR3 region has the DNA TGTGCCAGCAAACGTTCCGAGGGTGAAGCTTTCTTT. Encoded protein: CASKRSEGEAFF. This chain links TRBV6-6 with TRBJ1-1; D gene unclear. Looked up from germline, CDR1 is MNHNY and CDR2 is SVGAGI (reference sequence). The ends were cut back, 7 bases at V and 7 bases at J, with 13 bases in the middle. CDR3 length: 12 residues.

This chain connects TRBV2 to TRBJ1-5, with D possibly TRBD1 on 5 matching bases. Between the trimmed V and J ends, which lost 5 bases and 1 base, there was a span of 12 bases. Germline CDR1 reads SNHLY; CDR2 reads FYNNEI. This CDR3 is 15 amino acids long. The CDR3 DNA follows: TGTGCCAGCAGTTTCTTGGGGGGAAGCAATCAGCCCCAGCATTTT. This encodes CASSFLGGSNQPQHF.

The CDR3 region has the DNA TGCAGCGTTGACGCAGGGACAGATACGCAGTATTTT. As protein: CSVDAGTDTQYF. V usage is TRBV29-1 and J usage is TRBJ2-3; a possible D gene is TRBD1 (5 bases). The V gene's germline CDR1 is SQVTM and CDR2 ANQGSEA. CDR3 length: 12 residues. The V end lost 3 bases, the J end lost 3 bases, and 7 bases lay between the germline ends.

This sequence joins TRBV19 and TRBJ1-3; a weak D match, TRBD1 (6 bases). This CDR3 is built from 16 residues. The V gene's germline CDR1 is LNHDA and CDR2 SQIVND (reference sequence). V was pared by 3 bases and J by 0 bases, with 12 bases between. The CDR3 here is CASSIGGAFSGNTIYF. CDR3 nucleotide sequence: TGTGCCAGTAGTATCGGGGGCGCATTCTCTGGAAACACCATATATTTT.

This rearrangement joins TRBV12-3 or TRBV12-4 to TRBJ1-2, with 8 bases fitting TRBD1. The J segment lost 1 base and the V segment lost 8 bases, leaving 15 bases of the junction unmatched. The CDR3 has 17 amino acids. The DNA of the CDR3 is TGTGCCAGCCGTAGGGACGCGACAGGGGCGGATAACTATGGCTACACCTTC. Its protein product is CASRRDATGADNYGYTF.

This clonotype appeared many times. The chain joins TRBV29-1 to TRBJ2-3; D call uncertain. Germline V lookup: CDR1 SQVTM, CDR2 ANQGSEA. The CDR3 runs to 13 residues. Trimming pared 7 bases from V and 0 bases from J, leaving 11 bases between. The CDR3 loop reads CSARASSTDTQYF. CDR3 bases: TGCAGCGCTCGCGCGTCTAGCACAGATACGCAGTATTTT.

This chain uses TRBV9 with TRBJ2-1; TRBD2 agrees at 9 bases. After removal of 0 bases from V and 8 bases from J, the junction contained 9 bases not matched to a gene. CDR1 and CDR2 from the germline V gene are SGDLS and YYNGEE. The CDR3 totals 16 residues. CDR3 protein: CASSVDPSGKAHEQFF. The CDR3 nucleotides are TGTGCCAGCAGCGTAGACCCTAGCGGGAAAGCCCATGAGCAGTTCTTC.

The chain joins TRBV14 to TRBJ2-1, with TRBD2 as a possible D gene (5 bases). Looked up from germline, CDR1 is SGHDN and CDR2 is FVKESK. Deletions cut 1 base from V and 12 bases from J, with 10 bases between. The CDR3 covers 12 residues. The CDR3 loop reads CASSQGFSVQFF. CDR3 DNA: TGTGCCAGCAGCCAAGGGTTTAGCGTGCAGTTCTTC.

The chain links TRBV11-2 to TRBJ1-5; 10 bases are a match to TRBD1. CDR1 is SGHAT and CDR2 is FQNNGV in the germline V gene. This CDR3 region has 15 residues. V was pared by 5 bases and J by 5 bases, with 6 bases of the junction left unmatched. CDR3: CASSPGTGVDQPQHF. CDR3 coding DNA: TGTGCCAGCAGCCCCGGGACAGGGGTAGATCAGCCCCAGCATTTT. Supplemented by reference TRBV11-2 and TRBJ1-5, the full variable domain reads EAGVAQSPRYKIIEKRQSVAFWCNPISGHATLYWYQQILGQGPKLLIQFQNNGVVDDSQLPKDRFSAERLKGVDSTLKIQPAKLEDSAVYLCASSPGTGVDQPQHFGDGTRLSIL.

This chain links TRBV20-1 with TRBJ1-1; D remains ambiguous. Germline CDR1 and CDR2: DFQATT and SNEGSKA (reference sequence). The CDR3 length is 14 residues. V was cut by 2 bases and J by 4 bases, with 14 bases left in between. CDR3 sequence reads: CSARSLEGLTEAFF. In nucleotides, the CDR3 is TGCAGTGCTAGAAGTTTGGAGGGCCTCACTGAAGCTTTCTTT.

The chain combines TRBV2 with TRBJ1-5, with a weak D call TRBD1 (5 bases). This CDR3 is 15 amino acids long. Germline lookup yields CDR1 SNHLY and CDR2 FYNNEI. V gave up 4 bases and J gave up 7 bases, with 17 bases separating them. In DNA form, the CDR3 reads TGTGCCAGCAGTGTCTTGGTTGGGGACCAACAGCCCCAGCATTTT. Translating it yields CASSVLVGDQQPQHF.

A few counts support this clonotype. The J gene is TRBJ2-7, the V gene TRBV5-1; TRBD2 aligns across 7 bases. Germline trimming cut 1 base from V and 0 bases from J; bases unmatched to any gene: 10. The CDR3 extends over 17 amino acids. From germline, CDR1 is SGHRS and CDR2 YFSETQ. As DNA, the CDR3 is TGCGCCAGCAGCTTGAGAGTACGCGGGGGACTCTCCTACGAGCAGTACTTC. Its translation: CASSLRVRGGLSYEQYF. The entire variable domain, with the rest obtained from reference TRBV5-1 and TRBJ2-7, is as follows: KAGVTQTPRYLIKTRGQQVTLSCSPISGHRSVSWYQQTPGQGLQFLFEYFSETQRNKGNFPGRFSGRQFSNSRSEMNVSTLELGDSALYLCASSLRVRGGLSYEQYFGPGTRLTVT.

J is TRBJ1-1 and V is TRBV20-1, with a weak D call TRBD1 (5 bases). Trimming left V 5 bases short and J 6 bases short, with 16 bases between. Germline V gene sequence: CDR1 DFQATT, CDR2 SNEGSKA (reference sequence). The length of the CDR3 is 13 residues. CDR3 nucleotides: TGCAGTGCTCAAAAGGGCCTGGGGGCTGAAGCTTTCTTT. It is translated as CSAQKGLGAEAFF.

The sample holds many counts of this clonotype. The chain combines TRBV27 with TRBJ1-3; 7 bases are shared with TRBD1. Germline CDR1 reads MNHEY; CDR2 reads SMNVEV (reference sequence). The CDR3 loop spans 14 amino acids. The V segment lost 5 bases and the J segment 8 bases; nucleotides outside the gene matches: 9. In DNA form, the CDR3 reads TGTGCCAGCAGTCTAACAGGGGTGGGGCACACCATATATTTT. It yields the protein CASSLTGVGHTIYF.

DNA of the CDR3: TGCAGCGTTGAAGAGGAGGGAAACACCATATATTTT. Translated: CSVEEEGNTIYF. V gene TRBV29-1 combines with J gene TRBJ1-3; unclear D gene. Looked up from germline, CDR1 is SQVTM and CDR2 is ANQGSEA. This CDR3 has 12 amino acids. V was trimmed by 0 bases and J by 4 bases, leaving 4 bases between them.